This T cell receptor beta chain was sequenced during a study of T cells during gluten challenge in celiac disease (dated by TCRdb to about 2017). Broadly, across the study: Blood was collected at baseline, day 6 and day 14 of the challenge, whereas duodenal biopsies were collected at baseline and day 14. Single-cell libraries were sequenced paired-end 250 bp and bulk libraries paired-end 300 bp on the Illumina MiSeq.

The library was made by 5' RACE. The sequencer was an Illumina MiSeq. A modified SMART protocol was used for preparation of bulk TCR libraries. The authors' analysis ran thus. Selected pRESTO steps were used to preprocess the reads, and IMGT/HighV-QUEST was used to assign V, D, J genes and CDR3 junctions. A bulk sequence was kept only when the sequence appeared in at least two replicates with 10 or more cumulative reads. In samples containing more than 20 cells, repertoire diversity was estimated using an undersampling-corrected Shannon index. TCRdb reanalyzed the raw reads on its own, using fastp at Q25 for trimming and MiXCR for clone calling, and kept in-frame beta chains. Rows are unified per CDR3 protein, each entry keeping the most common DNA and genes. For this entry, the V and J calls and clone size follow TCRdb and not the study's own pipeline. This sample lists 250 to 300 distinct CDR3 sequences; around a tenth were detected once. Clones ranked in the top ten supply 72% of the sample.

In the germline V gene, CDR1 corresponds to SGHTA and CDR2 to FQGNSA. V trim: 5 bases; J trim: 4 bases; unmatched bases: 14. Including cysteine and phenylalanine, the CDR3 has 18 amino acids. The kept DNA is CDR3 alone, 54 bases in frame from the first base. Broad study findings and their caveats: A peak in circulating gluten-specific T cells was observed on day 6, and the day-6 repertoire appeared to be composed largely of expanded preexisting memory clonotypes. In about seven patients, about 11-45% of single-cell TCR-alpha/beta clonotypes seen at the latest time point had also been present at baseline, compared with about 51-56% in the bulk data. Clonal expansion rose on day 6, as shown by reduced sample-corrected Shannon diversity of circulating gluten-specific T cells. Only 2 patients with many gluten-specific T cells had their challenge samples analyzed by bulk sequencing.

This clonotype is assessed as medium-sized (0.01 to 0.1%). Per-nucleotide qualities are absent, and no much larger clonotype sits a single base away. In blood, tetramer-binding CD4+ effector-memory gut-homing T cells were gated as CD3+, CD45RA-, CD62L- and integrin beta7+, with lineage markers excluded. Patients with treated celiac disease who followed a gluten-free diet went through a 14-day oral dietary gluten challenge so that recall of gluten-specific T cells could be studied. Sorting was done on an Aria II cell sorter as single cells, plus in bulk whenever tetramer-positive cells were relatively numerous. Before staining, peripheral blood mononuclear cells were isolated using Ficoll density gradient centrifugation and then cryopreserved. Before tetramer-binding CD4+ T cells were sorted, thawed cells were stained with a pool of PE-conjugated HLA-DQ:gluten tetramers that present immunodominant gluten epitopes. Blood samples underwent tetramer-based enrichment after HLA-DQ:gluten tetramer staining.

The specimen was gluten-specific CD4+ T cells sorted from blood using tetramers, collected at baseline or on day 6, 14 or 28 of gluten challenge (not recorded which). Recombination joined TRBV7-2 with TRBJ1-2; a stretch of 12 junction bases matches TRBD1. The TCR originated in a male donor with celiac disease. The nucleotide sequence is TGTGCCAGCAGCCTCATCTCGGGACAGGGGGCGGGTCTCTATGGCTACACCTTC. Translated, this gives CASSLISGQGAGLYGYTF. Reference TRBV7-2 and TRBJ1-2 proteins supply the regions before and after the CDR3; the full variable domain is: GAGVSQSPSNKVTEKGKDVELRCDPISGHTALYWYRQSLGQGLEFLIYFQGNSAPDKSGLPSDRFSAERTGGSVSTLTIQRTQQEDSAVYLCASSLISGQGAGLYGYTFGSGTRLTVV.